The clone carrying this T cell receptor beta chain came up a few times. Its matching antigen is unknown. Repertoires were generated with immunoSEQ multiplex PCR, while TCRdb's copy carries only in-frame clones and drops some. The top ten clones hold approximately 2% of a sample with 14,000 or so clones, about 70% of them seen once. The ends lost 6 bases at V and 5 bases at J; junction bases unmatched: 11. This CDR3 comprises 16 residues. Germline lookup yields CDR1 SGHDN and CDR2 FVKESK. This record belongs to a study of neoadjuvant anti-PD-1 for oral cavity cancer. Across the study: Nivolumab at 3 mg/kg was mostly given biweekly, three to four doses, pre-surgery. Non-progressing patients received a fourth nivolumab dose near day 43, then surgery on days 50-56. Study-level results: Higher pretreatment Treg/Th17 ratios tracked higher pretreatment blood clonality.

The patients had HPV-negative, locally advanced oral cavity squamous cell carcinoma. The sample consisted of PBMCs, taken before nivolumab (anti-PD-1) treatment. This TCR derives from a person aged 35-79 years with oral cavity squamous cell carcinoma. This rearrangement joins TRBV14 to TRBJ2-1, with 9 bases matching TRBD2. The chain's CDR3 is CASSQRGTSSNNEQFF. CDR3 DNA: TGTGCCAGCAGTCAAAGGGGGACTAGCAGTAACAATGAGCAGTTCTTC.